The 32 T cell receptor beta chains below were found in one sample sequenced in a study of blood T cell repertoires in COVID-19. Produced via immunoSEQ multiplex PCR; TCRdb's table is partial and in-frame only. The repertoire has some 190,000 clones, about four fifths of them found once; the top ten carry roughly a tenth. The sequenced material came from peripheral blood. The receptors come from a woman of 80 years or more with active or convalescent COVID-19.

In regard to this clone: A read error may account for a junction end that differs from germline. CDR3 protein: CASSEGTGGFYEQYF. The CDR3 nucleotides are TGTGCCAGCAGCGAAGGGACAGGGGGGTTCTACGAGCAGTACTTC. The chain joins TRBV6-1 to TRBJ2-7, with 11 positions matching TRBD1. This CDR3 spans 15 amino acids. Germline V gene data show CDR1 as MNHNS and CDR2 as SASEGT.

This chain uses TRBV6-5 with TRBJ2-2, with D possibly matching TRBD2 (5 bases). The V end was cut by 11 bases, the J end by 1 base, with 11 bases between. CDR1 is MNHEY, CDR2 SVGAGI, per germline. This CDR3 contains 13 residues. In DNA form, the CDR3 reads TGTGCCGGACGGACTTGGAACACCGGGGAGCTGTTTTTT. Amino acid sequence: CAGRTWNTGELFF.

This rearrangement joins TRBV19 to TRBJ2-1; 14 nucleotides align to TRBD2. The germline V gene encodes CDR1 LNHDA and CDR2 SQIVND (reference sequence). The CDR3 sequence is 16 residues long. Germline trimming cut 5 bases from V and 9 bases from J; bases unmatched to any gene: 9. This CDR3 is CASSPETSGRAVEQFF. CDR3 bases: TGTGCCAGTAGTCCGGAGACTAGCGGGAGGGCCGTTGAGCAGTTCTTC.

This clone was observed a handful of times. CDR3 region: CASGGTDTQYF. In DNA form, the CDR3 reads TGTGCCAGCGGAGGCACAGATACGCAGTATTTT. The chain recombines TRBV12-3 or TRBV12-4 with TRBJ2-3; D ambiguous. There are 11 residues in the CDR3. The V end was cut by 8 bases, the J end by 1 base, with 4 bases between.

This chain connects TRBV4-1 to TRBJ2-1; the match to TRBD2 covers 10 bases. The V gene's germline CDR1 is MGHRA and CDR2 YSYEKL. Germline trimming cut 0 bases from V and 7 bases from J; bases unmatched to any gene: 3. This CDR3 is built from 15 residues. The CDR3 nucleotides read TGCGCCAGCAGCCAAGAAACTAGCGGGATTAATGAGCAGTTCTTC. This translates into CASSQETSGINEQFF.

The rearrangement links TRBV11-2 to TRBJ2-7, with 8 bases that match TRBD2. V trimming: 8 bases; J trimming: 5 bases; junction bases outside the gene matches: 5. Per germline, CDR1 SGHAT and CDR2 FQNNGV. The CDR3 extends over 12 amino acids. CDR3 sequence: CASWAGGDEQYF. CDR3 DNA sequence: TGTGCCAGCTGGGCGGGGGGTGACGAGCAGTACTTC. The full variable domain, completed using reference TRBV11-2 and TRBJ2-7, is EAGVAQSPRYKIIEKRQSVAFWCNPISGHATLYWYQQILGQGPKLLIQFQNNGVVDDSQLPKDRFSAERLKGVDSTLKIQPAKLEDSAVYLCASWAGGDEQYFGPGTRLTVT.

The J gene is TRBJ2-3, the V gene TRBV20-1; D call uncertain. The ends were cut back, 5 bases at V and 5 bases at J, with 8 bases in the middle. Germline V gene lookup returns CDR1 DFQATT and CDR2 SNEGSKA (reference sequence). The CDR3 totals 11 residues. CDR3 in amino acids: CSAERLDTQYF. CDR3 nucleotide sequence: TGCAGTGCTGAGAGATTAGATACGCAGTATTTT.

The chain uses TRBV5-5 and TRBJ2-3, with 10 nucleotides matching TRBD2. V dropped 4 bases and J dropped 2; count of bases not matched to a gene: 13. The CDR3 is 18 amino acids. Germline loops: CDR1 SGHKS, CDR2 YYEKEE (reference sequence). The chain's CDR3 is CASSPYPVTSGNTDTQYF. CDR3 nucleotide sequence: TGTGCCAGCAGCCCATACCCGGTAACTAGCGGGAACACAGATACGCAGTATTTT.

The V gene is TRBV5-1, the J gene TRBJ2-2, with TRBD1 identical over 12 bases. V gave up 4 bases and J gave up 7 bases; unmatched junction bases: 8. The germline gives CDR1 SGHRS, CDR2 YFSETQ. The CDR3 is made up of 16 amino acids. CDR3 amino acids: CASSPGTGGAGGELFF. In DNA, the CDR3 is TGCGCCAGCAGCCCGGGGACAGGGGGCGCCGGCGGGGAGCTGTTTTTT.

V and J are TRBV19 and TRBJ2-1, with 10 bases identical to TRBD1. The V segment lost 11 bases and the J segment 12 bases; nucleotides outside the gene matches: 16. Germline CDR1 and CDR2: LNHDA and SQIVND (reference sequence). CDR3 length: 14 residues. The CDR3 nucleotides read TGTGCCTCCCAGGGGACAGGGGTAGTAGGGTCGCAGTTCTTC. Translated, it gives CASQGTGVVGSQFF.

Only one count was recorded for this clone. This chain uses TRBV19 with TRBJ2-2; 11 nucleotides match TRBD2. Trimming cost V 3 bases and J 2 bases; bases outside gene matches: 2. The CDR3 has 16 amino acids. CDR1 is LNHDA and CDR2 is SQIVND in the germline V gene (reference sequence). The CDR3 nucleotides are TGTGCCAGTAGTATGGGACTAGCGGTAAACACCGGGGAGCTGTTTTTT. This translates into CASSMGLAVNTGELFF.

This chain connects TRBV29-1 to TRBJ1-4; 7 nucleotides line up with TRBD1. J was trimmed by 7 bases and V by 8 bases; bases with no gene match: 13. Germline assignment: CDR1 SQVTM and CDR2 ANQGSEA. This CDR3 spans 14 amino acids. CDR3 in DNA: TGCAGCCACCGGGACAGTGGTTTTGGTGAAAAACTGTTTTTT. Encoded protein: CSHRDSGFGEKLFF.

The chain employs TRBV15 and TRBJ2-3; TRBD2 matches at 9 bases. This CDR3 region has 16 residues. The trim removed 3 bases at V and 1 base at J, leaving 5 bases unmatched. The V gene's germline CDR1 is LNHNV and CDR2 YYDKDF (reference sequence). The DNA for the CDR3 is TGTGCCACCAGCAGCGGAATAGCGGGAGGCACAGATACGCAGTATTTT. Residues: CATSSGIAGGTDTQYF.

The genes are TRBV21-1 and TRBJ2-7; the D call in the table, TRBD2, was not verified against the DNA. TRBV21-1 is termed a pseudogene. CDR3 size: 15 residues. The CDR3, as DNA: TGTGCCAGCAGCCTCCCGGGTCCCTCGCCCTACGAGCAGTACTTC. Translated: CASSLPGPSPYEQYF.

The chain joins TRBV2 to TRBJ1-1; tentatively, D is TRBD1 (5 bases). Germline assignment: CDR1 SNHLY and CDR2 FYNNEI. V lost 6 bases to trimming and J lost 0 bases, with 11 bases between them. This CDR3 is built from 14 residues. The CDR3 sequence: CASSVRAMNTEAFF. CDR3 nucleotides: TGTGCCAGCAGCGTCAGGGCGATGAACACTGAAGCTTTCTTT.

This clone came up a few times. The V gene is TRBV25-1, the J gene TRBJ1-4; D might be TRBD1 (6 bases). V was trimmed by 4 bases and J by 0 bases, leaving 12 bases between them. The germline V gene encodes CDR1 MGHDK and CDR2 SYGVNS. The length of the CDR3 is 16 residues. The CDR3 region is CASSARGYSTNEKLFF. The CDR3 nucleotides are TGTGCCAGCAGTGCCAGGGGATACTCAACTAATGAAAAACTGTTTTTT.

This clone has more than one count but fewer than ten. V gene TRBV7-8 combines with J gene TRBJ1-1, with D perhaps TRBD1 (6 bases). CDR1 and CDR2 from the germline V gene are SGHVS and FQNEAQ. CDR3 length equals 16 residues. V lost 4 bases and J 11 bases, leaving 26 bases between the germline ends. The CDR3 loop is CASSSGRGRGVLGAFF. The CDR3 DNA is TGTGCCAGCAGCTCAGGCAGGGGCAGGGGTGTTTTGGGTGCTTTCTTT.

Here the CDR3 reads CASSGDRETQYF. In DNA form, the CDR3 reads TGTGCCAGCTCAGGGGATCGGGAGACCCAGTACTTC. The chain employs TRBV19 and TRBJ2-5; TRBD1 is a possible D gene (6 bases). The CDR3 runs 12 residues. Germline V gene lookup returns CDR1 LNHDA and CDR2 SQIVND (reference sequence). With 9 bases removed from V and 5 bases from J, the gap between germline ends came to 13 bases.

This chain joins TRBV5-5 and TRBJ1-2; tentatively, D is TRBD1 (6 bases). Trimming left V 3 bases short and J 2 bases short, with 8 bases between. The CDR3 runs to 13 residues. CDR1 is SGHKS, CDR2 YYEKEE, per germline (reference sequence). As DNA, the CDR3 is TGTGCCAGCAGCTGGACAGCGAACTATGGCTACACCTTC. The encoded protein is CASSWTANYGYTF.

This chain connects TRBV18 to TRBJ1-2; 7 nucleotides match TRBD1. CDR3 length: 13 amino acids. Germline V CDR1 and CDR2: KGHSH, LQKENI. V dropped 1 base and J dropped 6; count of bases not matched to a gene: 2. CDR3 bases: TGTGCCAGCTCACCACAGGGGGCGAATGGCTACACCTTC. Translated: CASSPQGANGYTF.

The CDR3 coding sequence is TGTGCCAGCTCAGTTACAGGGGGCCCCTACAATGAGCAGTTCTTC. It yields the protein CASSVTGGPYNEQFF. The V gene is TRBV18, the J gene TRBJ2-1; 9 bases map to TRBD1. The CDR3 runs 15 residues. V was pared by 5 bases and J by 2 bases, with 4 bases of the junction left unmatched. The germline V gene has CDR1 KGHSH and CDR2 LQKENI.

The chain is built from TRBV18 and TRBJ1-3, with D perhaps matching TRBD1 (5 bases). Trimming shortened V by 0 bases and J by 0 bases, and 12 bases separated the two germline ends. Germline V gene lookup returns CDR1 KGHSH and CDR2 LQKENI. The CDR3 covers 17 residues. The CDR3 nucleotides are TGTGCCAGCTCACCACCGGGGCGGATACACTCTGGAAACACCATATATTTT. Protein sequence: CASSPPGRIHSGNTIYF.

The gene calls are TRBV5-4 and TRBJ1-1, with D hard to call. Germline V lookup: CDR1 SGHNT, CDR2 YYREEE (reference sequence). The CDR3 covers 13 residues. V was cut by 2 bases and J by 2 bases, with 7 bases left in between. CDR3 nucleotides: TGTGCCAGCAGCTTAATGGCTAACACTGAAGCTTTCTTT. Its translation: CASSLMANTEAFF.

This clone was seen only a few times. The CDR3 sequence is CASSPYPTAGVTGELFF. DNA for the CDR3: TGTGCCAGCAGCCCATATCCCACCGCGGGAGTCACCGGGGAGCTGTTTTTT. The rearrangement joins TRBV9 to TRBJ2-2, with 7 bases lining up with TRBD2. The V gene end was trimmed by 4 bases and the J gene end by 4 bases; junction bases not matched to a gene: 13. The CDR3 runs 17 residues. Germline V gene sequence: CDR1 SGDLS, CDR2 YYNGEE.

This CDR3 reads CATLEDRRSSGANVLTF. The CDR3 bases are TGTGCCACCCTGGAGGACAGGAGAAGCTCTGGGGCCAACGTCCTGACTTTC. This sequence joins TRBV18 and TRBJ2-6; 7 nucleotides line up with TRBD1. Germline loops: CDR1 KGHSH, CDR2 LQKENI. The CDR3 contains 17 residues. The V gene end was trimmed by 10 bases and the J gene end by 0 bases; junction bases not matched to a gene: 12.

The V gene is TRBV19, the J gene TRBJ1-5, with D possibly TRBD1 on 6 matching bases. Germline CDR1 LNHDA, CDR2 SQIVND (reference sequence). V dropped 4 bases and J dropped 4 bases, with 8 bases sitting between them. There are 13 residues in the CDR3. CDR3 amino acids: CASSRQGNQPQHF. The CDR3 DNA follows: TGTGCCAGTAGTAGGCAGGGGAATCAGCCCCAGCATTTT. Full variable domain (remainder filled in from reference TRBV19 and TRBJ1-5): DGGITQSPKYLFRKEGQNVTLSCEQNLNHDAMYWYRQDPGQGLRLIYYSQIVNDFQKGDIAEGYSVSREKKESFPLTVTSAQKNPTAFYLCASSRQGNQPQHFGDGTRLSIL.

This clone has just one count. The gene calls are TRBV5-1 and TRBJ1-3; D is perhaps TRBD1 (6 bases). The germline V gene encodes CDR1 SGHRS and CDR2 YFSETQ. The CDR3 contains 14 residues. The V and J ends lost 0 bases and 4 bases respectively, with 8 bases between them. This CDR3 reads CASSLGQEGNTIYF. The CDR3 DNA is TGCGCCAGCAGCTTGGGACAGGAGGGAAACACCATATATTTT.

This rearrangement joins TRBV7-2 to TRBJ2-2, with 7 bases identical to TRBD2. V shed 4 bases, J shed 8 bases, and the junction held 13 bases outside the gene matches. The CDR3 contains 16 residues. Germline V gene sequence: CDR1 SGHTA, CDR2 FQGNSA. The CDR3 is CASSSRSTSAAGELFF. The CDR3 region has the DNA TGTGCCAGCAGCTCCCGGAGTACTAGCGCCGCGGGGGAGCTGTTTTTT.

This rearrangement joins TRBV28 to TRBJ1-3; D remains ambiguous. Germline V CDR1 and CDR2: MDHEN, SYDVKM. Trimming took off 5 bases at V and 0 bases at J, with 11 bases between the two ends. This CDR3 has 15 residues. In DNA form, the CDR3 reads TGTGCCAGCAGTGACTTGGCAGACTCTGGAAACACCATATATTTT. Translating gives CASSDLADSGNTIYF.

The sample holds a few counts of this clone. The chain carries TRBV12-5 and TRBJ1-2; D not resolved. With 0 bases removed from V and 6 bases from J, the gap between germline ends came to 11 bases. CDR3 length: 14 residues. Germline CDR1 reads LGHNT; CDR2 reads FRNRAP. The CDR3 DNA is TGTGCTAGTGGTTTGGTCCCCAGAGGTGATGGCTACACCTTC. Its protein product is CASGLVPRGDGYTF. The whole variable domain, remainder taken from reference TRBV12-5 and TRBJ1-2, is DARVTQTPRHKVTEMGQEVTMRCQPILGHNTVFWYRQTMMQGLELLAYFRNRAPLDDSGMPKDRFSAEMPDATLATLKIQPSEPRDSAVYFCASGLVPRGDGYTFGSGTRLTVV.

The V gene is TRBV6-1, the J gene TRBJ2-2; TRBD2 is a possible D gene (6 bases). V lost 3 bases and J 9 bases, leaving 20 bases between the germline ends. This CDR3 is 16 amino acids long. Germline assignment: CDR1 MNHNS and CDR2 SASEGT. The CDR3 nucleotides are TGTGCCAGCAGTGACAGACGGGACTCACTCCACCGGGAGCTGTTTTTT. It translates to CASSDRRDSLHRELFF.

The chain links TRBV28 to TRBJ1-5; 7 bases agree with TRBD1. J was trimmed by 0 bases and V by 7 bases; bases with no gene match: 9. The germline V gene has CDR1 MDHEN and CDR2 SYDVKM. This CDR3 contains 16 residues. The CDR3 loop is CASKTAGGYSNQPQHF. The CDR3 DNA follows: TGTGCCAGCAAGACGGCAGGGGGATATAGCAATCAGCCCCAGCATTTT. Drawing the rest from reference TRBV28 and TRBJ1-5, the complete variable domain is DVKVTQSSRYLVKRTGEKVFLECVQDMDHENMFWYRQDPGLGLRLIYFSYDVKMKEKGDIPEGYSVSREKKERFSLILESASTNQTSMYLCASKTAGGYSNQPQHFGDGTRLSIL.